This T cell receptor (beta chain) appears in the sequencing data of a study of T cells expressing NK-cell markers. It was by 5'RACE template switching with UMIs that TCR beta cDNA was made. TCRdb reprocessed the 5' RACE reads and keeps a single row for each CDR3 protein, giving no DNA. This sample's clone table lists roughly 390,000 distinct CDR3 sequences. The CDR3 contains 13 residues. CDR1 and CDR2 from the germline V gene are SQVTM and ANQGSEA. The chain has TRBV29-1 and TRBJ1-1; TCRdb's D gene call, TRBD1, goes unchecked for lack of DNA. The clonotype was recovered from a woman aged 50 to 60 in good health. Material: blood T cells: a sorted CD56 or NKG2C T cell subset, CD4+ or CD8+ T cells, or bulk PBMC T cells (not recorded which). This CDR3 is CSVLTDDNTEAFF.